This entry lists 26 T cell receptor beta chains sequenced from one sample in a study of T cell repertoires in cytomegalovirus infection. TCRdb reprocessed the reads via MiXCR and lists one record per CDR3 protein. The sample includes roughly 720,000 distinct CDR3 sequences, 35% of them seen just once. Sequencing was carried out using PBMCs. Receptors originate from a human donor in good health (CMV status not recorded). Some clones in this sample may be carry-over from other donors' samples.

This clonotype has ten or more counts. This rearrangement joins TRBV7-2 to TRBJ2-1; a possible D gene is TRBD1 (6 bases). This CDR3 has 15 amino acids. Trimming removed 1 base from V and 3 bases from J, with 10 bases in between. Germline V CDR1 and CDR2: SGHTA, FQGNSA. The CDR3, as DNA: TGTGCCAGCAGCTTAGACAGAGGGGGCTACAATGAGCAGTTCTTC. It is translated as CASSLDRGGYNEQFF.

The chain links TRBV28 to TRBJ2-5, with TRBD2 matching 10 bases. V lost 0 bases, J lost 2 bases, and 9 bases stayed unmatched. The CDR3 contains 18 residues. CDR1 MDHEN and CDR2 SYDVKM come from the germline V gene. The DNA for the CDR3 is TGTGCCAGCAGTTTATGGTGGGCCCCGGGACTAGCGCAAGAGACCCAGTACTTC. Translated, it gives CASSLWWAPGLAQETQYF. Based on the CDR3 plus reference TRBV28 and TRBJ2-5, the full variable domain is DVKVTQSSRYLVKRTGEKVFLECVQDMDHENMFWYRQDPGLGLRLIYFSYDVKMKEKGDIPEGYSVSREKKERFSLILESASTNQTSMYLCASSLWWAPGLAQETQYFGPGTRLLVL.

This clonotype has at least ten counts. The rearrangement joins TRBV7-2 to TRBJ2-5; TRBD2 aligns across 10 bases. Germline loops: CDR1 SGHTA, CDR2 FQGNSA. The CDR3 is 15 residues long. V lost 4 bases, J lost 5 bases, and 7 bases stayed unmatched. The CDR3 reads CASSWDLAGVETQYF. The CDR3 DNA reads as TGTGCCAGCAGCTGGGATCTAGCGGGAGTGGAGACCCAGTACTTC.

V and J are TRBV12-3 or TRBV12-4 and TRBJ2-5; unclear D gene. V lost 3 bases to trimming and J lost 3 bases, with 11 bases between them. The CDR3 totals 14 residues. The chain's CDR3 is CASSLVLGEETQYF. The CDR3 bases are TGTGCCAGCAGTTTGGTCCTAGGTGAAGAGACCCAGTACTTC.

The rearrangement uses TRBV20-1 and TRBJ2-5; no clear D. V lost 6 bases and J 5 bases, leaving 16 bases between the germline ends. The length of the CDR3 is 13 residues. Germline V gives CDR1 DFQATT, CDR2 SNEGSKA (reference sequence). The CDR3 loop is CSAHIFARETQYF. The CDR3 DNA sequence: TGCAGTGCGCACATATTTGCTCGGGAGACCCAGTACTTC.

This chain uses TRBV7-9 with TRBJ2-3; tentatively, D is TRBD2 (6 bases). The V gene lost 5 bases and the J gene lost 6 bases, with 12 bases spanning the gap. CDR1 and CDR2 (germline): SEHNR, FQNEAQ (reference sequence). The CDR3 length is 13 residues. The CDR3 protein is CASSQLAGDTQYF. The CDR3 coding sequence is TGTGCCAGCAGCCAACTAGCCGGGGATACGCAGTATTTT.

This clonotype showed up just a few times. The chain is built from TRBV7-9 and TRBJ2-1; no clear D gene. The CDR3 runs 13 residues. V was cut by 5 bases and J by 8 bases, with 13 bases left in between. Germline CDR1 SEHNR, CDR2 FQNEAQ (reference sequence). DNA of the CDR3: TGTGCCAGCAGCCGGAAGCCTGGGGATGAGCAGTTCTTC. Translated: CASSRKPGDEQFF. The entire variable domain, with the rest obtained from reference TRBV7-9 and TRBJ2-1, is as follows: DTGVSQNPRHKITKRGQNVTFRCDPISEHNRLYWYRQTLGQGPEFLTYFQNEAQLEKSRLLSDRFSAERPKGSFSTLEIQRTEQGDSAMYLCASSRKPGDEQFFGPGTRLTVL.

The chain couples TRBV18 to TRBJ1-2; D call uncertain. The CDR3 extends over 12 amino acids. Germline V CDR1 and CDR2: KGHSH, LQKENI. With 4 bases removed from V and 5 bases from J, the gap between germline ends came to 8 bases. The DNA for the CDR3 is TGTGCCAGCTCACTAAGCTTGTATGGCTACACCTTC. Its translation: CASSLSLYGYTF.

CDR3 sequence (DNA): TGTGCGGGGCGTAACACCGGGGAGCTGTTTTTT. It codes for CAGRNTGELFF. The chain links TRBV2 to TRBJ2-2, with a weak D call TRBD1 (5 bases). This CDR3 has 11 amino acids. Germline values: CDR1 SNHLY, CDR2 FYNNEI.

About this clonotype itself: One base away lies a much larger clone, so this may be a sequencing read error. This rearrangement joins TRBV7-9 to TRBJ2-1, with 10 bases aligning to TRBD2. The CDR3 loop spans 14 amino acids. Germline V gene lookup returns CDR1 SEHNR and CDR2 FQNEAQ (reference sequence). The chain's CDR3 is CASGIAGGYNEQLF. As DNA, the CDR3 is TGTGCCAGCGGCATAGCGGGAGGTTACAATGAGCAGTTATTC.

Comment on this clonotype: The final CDR3 position lacks the conserved phenylalanine or tryptophan, pointing to a likely read error. The chain employs TRBV7-9 and TRBJ2-1, with 9 bases fitting TRBD2. Trimming at V came to 4 bases and at J to 0 bases, leaving 4 bases not matched to a gene. The V gene's germline CDR1 is SEHNR and CDR2 FQNEAQ (reference sequence). The CDR3 is made up of 16 amino acids. Written as DNA, the CDR3 is TGTGCCAGCAGCTCCTTTAGCGGGAGCTCCTACAATGAGCAGTTCTTA. It codes for CASSSFSGSSYNEQFL.

Only a few counts were recorded for this clonotype. The chain joins TRBV7-9 to TRBJ1-1, with D unclear. CDR3 length: 13 residues. V shed 5 bases and J shed 7 bases, with 14 bases lying between them. Germline V gene data show CDR1 as SEHNR and CDR2 as FQNEAQ (reference sequence). Here the CDR3 reads CASSPSFQVEAFF. The CDR3 DNA is TGTGCCAGCAGCCCCTCATTTCAAGTTGAAGCTTTCTTT.

The table lists this clonotype with a few counts. The rearrangement joins TRBV7-8 to TRBJ1-1, with a tentative D call TRBD1 (5 bases). The CDR3 is 13 residues long. Germline V gene sequence: CDR1 SGHVS, CDR2 FQNEAQ. The V end was cut by 2 bases, the J end by 5 bases, with 9 bases between. The CDR3 protein is CASSLQGTTEAFF. DNA for the CDR3: TGTGCCAGCAGCTTACAGGGTACGACTGAAGCTTTCTTT.

This clonotype was seen a few times. The chain is built from TRBV6-1 and TRBJ1-1; a possible D gene is TRBD1 (6 bases). V was cut by 0 bases and J by 5 bases, with 13 bases left in between. The CDR3 runs 15 residues. Germline lookup yields CDR1 MNHNS and CDR2 SASEGT. The CDR3 nucleotides read TGTGCCAGCAGTGAAGCGAGCGTGAGGGGGACTGAAGCTTTCTTT. Translating gives CASSEASVRGTEAFF.

This clonotype was detected a few times. The chain couples TRBV5-6 to TRBJ2-2; the match to TRBD2 covers 7 bases. The CDR3 has 17 amino acids. Trimming removed 6 bases from V and 4 bases from J; junction bases left unmatched: 15. Germline V gene lookup returns CDR1 SGHDT and CDR2 YYEEEE. In DNA, the CDR3 is TGTGCCAGCATCCCTCGACCCCTCGCGGGGGTCACCGGGGAGCTGTTTTTT. Encoded protein: CASIPRPLAGVTGELFF.

V and J are TRBV7-6 and TRBJ2-1; weak D call: TRBD2 (6 bases). The CDR3 is made up of 15 amino acids. V was cut by 5 bases and J by 4 bases, with 15 bases left in between. Per the germline V gene, CDR1 is SGHVS and CDR2 is FNYEAQ. CDR3 in amino acids: CASSRTTGVYNEQFF. The DNA for the CDR3 is TGTGCCAGCAGCCGAACAACGGGGGTTTACAATGAGCAGTTCTTC.

This clonotype was seen many times. The chain links TRBV7-8 to TRBJ1-2; D is possibly TRBD1 (5 bases). Germline V gene lookup returns CDR1 SGHVS and CDR2 FQNEAQ. This CDR3 region has 15 residues. Trimming left V 1 base short and J 4 bases short, with 13 bases between. The CDR3 DNA follows: TGTGCCAGCAGCTTAGGAACCATGGGACCCTATGGCTACACCTTC. This encodes CASSLGTMGPYGYTF.

The V and J genes are TRBV10-3 and TRBJ1-1, with D hard to call. This CDR3 contains 14 residues. From germline, CDR1 is ENHRY and CDR2 SYGVKD. Trimming took off 6 bases at V and 0 bases at J, with 11 bases between the two ends. The CDR3 is CAIRGGQVNTEAFF. The CDR3 DNA reads as TGTGCCATCAGAGGCGGGCAGGTGAACACTGAAGCTTTCTTT.

CDR3 in amino acids: CASSQDRVAVHKHF. The CDR3 coding sequence is TGTGCCAGCAGCCAAGATCGTGTGGCAGTACATAAGCATTTT. The genes are TRBV3-1 and TRBJ1-5; D gene unclear. The ends were cut back, 0 bases at V and 14 bases at J, with 17 bases in the middle. The CDR3 has 14 amino acids. CDR1 and CDR2 (germline): LGHDT, YNNKEL (reference sequence).

Only a few counts were recorded for this clonotype. This chain joins TRBV11-2 and TRBJ2-7, with 7 bases fitting TRBD2. CDR1 is SGHAT and CDR2 is FQNNGV in the germline V gene. V was pared by 8 bases and J by 2 bases, with 9 bases of the junction left unmatched. CDR3 size: 14 residues. The CDR3, as DNA: TGTGCCAGCTCGGGAGGTGTTGGTCCCTACGAGCAGTACTTC. Translating it yields CASSGGVGPYEQYF.

The chain links TRBV4-1 to TRBJ1-1; 7 bases are shared with TRBD1. The CDR3 has 13 residues. The V and J ends lost 7 bases and 6 bases, in that order; junction bases with no gene match: 8. Germline V gene sequence: CDR1 MGHRA, CDR2 YSYEKL. The CDR3 nucleotides are TGCGCCAGCATCCACGACAGGGTTCCTGAAGCTTTCTTT. It is translated as CASIHDRVPEAFF.

In DNA form, the CDR3 reads TGCGCCAGCAGTGTACGGACAGGGGGGACTGAAGCTTTCTTT. Amino acids: CASSVRTGGTEAFF. The J gene is TRBJ1-1, the V gene TRBV5-1, with TRBD1 identical over 10 bases. Germline values: CDR1 SGHRS, CDR2 YFSETQ. Trimming at V came to 5 bases and at J to 5 bases, leaving 6 bases not matched to a gene. The CDR3 spans 14 residues.

V gene TRBV6-6 combines with J gene TRBJ1-1; 8 positions match TRBD1. The CDR3 length is 15 residues. CDR1 is MNHNY and CDR2 is SVGAGI in the germline V gene (reference sequence). J was trimmed by 3 bases and V by 5 bases; bases with no gene match: 8. CDR3 protein: CASSRRTGRDTEAFF. In DNA, the CDR3 is TGTGCCAGCAGTCGACGGACAGGGAGGGACACTGAAGCTTTCTTT.

This clonotype was observed many times. This chain connects TRBV7-2 to TRBJ2-7; no definite D call. CDR1 and CDR2 from the germline V gene are SGHTA and FQGNSA. This CDR3 is built from 12 residues. Trimming took off 4 bases at V and 4 bases at J, with 8 bases between the two ends. In DNA form, the CDR3 reads TGTGCCAGCAGCTCGGACGCTTACGAGCAGTACTTC. Its protein product is CASSSDAYEQYF.

The rearrangement links TRBV28 to TRBJ2-2; TRBD1 agrees at 7 bases. The CDR3 contains 18 residues. CDR1 is MDHEN, CDR2 SYDVKM, per germline. Trimming cost V 4 bases and J 1 base; bases outside gene matches: 12. The CDR3 spells CASSSRTLRDRNTGELFF. CDR3 sequence (DNA): TGTGCCAGCAGTTCTCGTACTCTCAGGGACAGGAACACCGGGGAGCTGTTTTTT.

This clonotype was recorded a few times. This chain joins TRBV7-2 and TRBJ2-5, with TRBD2 identical over 9 bases. Germline CDR1 reads SGHTA; CDR2 reads FQGNSA. After removal of 4 bases from V and 5 bases from J, the junction contained 8 bases not matched to a gene. This CDR3 has 15 residues. The CDR3 loop reads CASSSGGGGLETQYF. Here the CDR3 DNA reads TGTGCCAGCAGCTCGGGCGGGGGGGGATTGGAGACCCAGTACTTC.